This T cell receptor (beta chain) was documented in a study of OX40 agonist ivuxolimab in advanced cancers. General observations from the study: At 0.1 to 3.0 mg/kg, clonal expansion of CD4+ and CD8+ blood T cells had occurred by week 6.

The method was immunoSEQ multiplex PCR; TCRdb's version includes in-frame clones alone and lacks a portion of them. The repertoire holds under 15,000 clones, with approximately 82% as singletons. Concerning this clone: Antigen: not known.

The CDR3 runs 13 residues. Germline lookup yields CDR1 PRHDT and CDR2 FYEKMQ (reference sequence). V shed 6 bases and J shed 2 bases, with 11 bases lying between them. Exclusion of a patient followed from autoimmune disease history or systemic immunosuppression. At baseline, cycle 4 day 1, and cycle 7 day 1, blood was sampled. This TCR came from an adult with an advanced solid tumor such as melanoma, head and neck, liver or kidney cancer. The material sequenced was CD4+ or CD8+ T cells sorted from blood, taken in a trial of the OX40 agonist ivuxolimab. The chain joins TRBV13 to TRBJ2-7, with D unclear. The CDR3 DNA follows: TGTGCCAGCAGTGAAGGCTTAGCCTACGAGCAGTACTTC. Translated, it gives CASSEGLAYEQYF.